The 27 T cell receptor beta chains listed next were all sequenced from one sample in a study of T cell repertoires and HLA-DP antigens. Some clones are missing from TCRdb's copy, which holds only in-frame ones; the method was immunoSEQ multiplex PCR. The sample carries around 90,000 clones, roughly 86% recorded once. No cognate antigen is known for these TCRs. The sample taken for sequencing was CD4+ T cells from PBMCs. These receptors were obtained from a man aged 50-60 years in good health and CMV-seronegative.

This chain links TRBV27 with TRBJ2-7; D is uncertain. The germline V gene has CDR1 MNHEY and CDR2 SMNVEV (reference sequence). This CDR3 is 15 amino acids long. Trimming took 9 bases from V and 0 from J, leaving 18 bases between them. The CDR3, as DNA: TGTGCCAGAGCCCGGGTCGGACCGTCCTCCTACGAGCAGTACTTC. Protein product: CARARVGPSSYEQYF.

This chain links TRBV4-3 with TRBJ2-7, with D possibly TRBD2 on 6 matching bases. CDR3 size: 13 residues. V was trimmed by 4 bases and J by 7 bases, leaving 14 bases between them. From germline, CDR1 is LGHNA and CDR2 YSLEER. CDR3: CASSLKLGGEQYF. CDR3 coding DNA: TGCGCCAGCAGCCTCAAGCTGGGGGGAGAGCAGTACTTC.

This sequence joins TRBV19 and TRBJ1-2, with 10 bases aligning to TRBD1. CDR3 size: 16 residues. V lost 6 bases to trimming and J lost 3 bases; unmatched junction nucleotides: 10. The V gene's germline CDR1 is LNHDA and CDR2 SQIVND (reference sequence). The chain's CDR3 is CASRGGQGDLHYGYTF. The CDR3 DNA reads as TGTGCCAGTAGGGGAGGACAGGGGGATCTTCACTATGGCTACACCTTC.

The rearrangement uses TRBV7-9 and TRBJ2-1, with D perhaps TRBD1 (5 bases). Deletions cut 4 bases from V and 4 bases from J, with 17 bases between. Germline-derived CDR1 and CDR2 are SEHNR and FQNEAQ (reference sequence). The CDR3 sequence is 16 residues long. The chain's CDR3 is CASSSAGRARYNEQFF. CDR3 DNA sequence: TGTGCCAGCAGCTCCGCCGGCAGGGCACGATACAATGAGCAGTTCTTC.

The chain uses TRBV4-3 and TRBJ1-1; 10 bases line up with TRBD1. This CDR3 is 19 amino acids long. V lost 1 base and J lost 0; bases outside the gene matches: 11. The germline V gene encodes CDR1 LGHNA and CDR2 YSLEER. CDR3 bases: TGCGCCAGCAGCCAAGTGTACGGACAGGGGGTTGCAATGAACACTGAAGCTTTCTTT. It specifies CASSQVYGQGVAMNTEAFF.

This chain links TRBV2 with TRBJ2-2; D possibly corresponds to TRBD1 (6 bases). CDR3 length equals 17 residues. Germline V gene sequence: CDR1 SNHLY, CDR2 FYNNEI. V was pared by 4 bases and J by 5 bases, with 20 bases between. The CDR3 sequence is CASSVRLGRGVTGELFF. The CDR3 DNA is TGTGCCAGCAGTGTTCGACTGGGCAGGGGAGTGACCGGGGAGCTGTTTTTT.

The gene calls are TRBV9 and TRBJ2-5; TRBD2 matches at 7 bases. Germline V gene lookup returns CDR1 SGDLS and CDR2 YYNGEE. The V segment lost 3 bases and the J segment 9 bases; nucleotides outside the gene matches: 11. This CDR3 comprises 14 residues. Here the CDR3 reads CASSAAGRGTPQYF. CDR3 DNA sequence: TGTGCCAGCAGCGCAGCGGGACGGGGAACCCCCCAGTACTTC.

The J gene is TRBJ2-3, the V gene TRBV9, with D uncertain. V shed 0 bases and J shed 4 bases, with 6 bases lying between them. This CDR3 has 13 residues. CDR1 is SGDLS, CDR2 YYNGEE, per germline. This CDR3 is CASSVEVPDTQYF. The CDR3 bases are TGTGCCAGCAGCGTAGAAGTTCCAGATACGCAGTATTTT.

The V call is TRBV6-1, the J call TRBJ1-6; D is uncertain. This CDR3 has 15 amino acids. V shed 7 bases and J shed 3 bases, with 13 bases lying between them. Germline V gives CDR1 MNHNS, CDR2 SASEGT. The CDR3 protein is CASKGTNIYNSPLHF. The CDR3 coding sequence is TGTGCCAGCAAAGGAACGAATATCTATAATTCACCCCTCCACTTT.

V and J are TRBV13 and TRBJ2-5; 13 positions agree with TRBD2. Germline assignment: CDR1 PRHDT and CDR2 FYEKMQ (reference sequence). The CDR3 spans 15 residues. Trimming at V came to 7 bases and at J to 2 bases, leaving 4 bases not matched to a gene. The CDR3 region has the DNA TGTGCCAGCACTGGGACTAGCGGGGAACAAGAGACCCAGTACTTC. This encodes CASTGTSGEQETQYF.

CDR3 amino acids: CASSSPTGSFYNEQFF. The CDR3, as DNA: TGTGCCAGTAGTTCCCCCACAGGCTCTTTCTACAATGAGCAGTTCTTC. This chain links TRBV19 with TRBJ2-1, with a weak D call TRBD1 (5 bases). CDR1 is LNHDA and CDR2 is SQIVND in the germline V gene (reference sequence). V was shortened by 5 bases and J by 3 bases, with 17 bases between the two germline ends. The length of the CDR3 is 16 residues.

This chain links TRBV10-1 with TRBJ2-1, with 7 positions matching TRBD1. CDR1 and CDR2 from the germline V gene are WNHNN and SYGVQD (reference sequence). There are 14 residues in the CDR3. After removal of 5 bases from V and 6 bases from J, the junction contained 7 bases not matched to a gene. CDR3 protein: CASSFGQVGNEQFF. The CDR3 DNA reads TGCGCCAGCAGTTTCGGACAGGTGGGCAATGAGCAGTTCTTC.

The J gene is TRBJ2-3, the V gene TRBV5-1; a possible D gene is TRBD1 (6 bases). Germline V CDR1 and CDR2: SGHRS, YFSETQ. V dropped 0 bases and J dropped 0 bases, with 8 bases sitting between them. The CDR3 contains 15 residues. This chain's CDR3 is CASSLAGHSTDTQYF. The CDR3, as DNA: TGCGCCAGCAGCTTGGCGGGACATAGCACAGATACGCAGTATTTT.

This chain connects TRBV27 to TRBJ2-4; the D is unclear. This CDR3 comprises 12 residues. V was pared by 2 bases and J by 5 bases, with 4 bases between. Germline loops: CDR1 MNHEY, CDR2 SMNVEV (reference sequence). CDR3 residues: CASSLVENIQYF. The DNA for the CDR3 is TGTGCCAGCAGTTTAGTAGAAAACATTCAGTACTTC.

The gene calls are TRBV5-4 and TRBJ2-1; the D gene is possibly TRBD1 (5 bases). V was clipped by 4 bases and J by 5 bases, with 19 bases between them. The length of the CDR3 is 16 residues. In germline, CDR1 is SGHNT, CDR2 YYREEE (reference sequence). The CDR3 nucleotides read TGTGCCAGCAGCCCAACGTCAAATCGCAGGGACAATGAGCAGTTCTTC. This sequence encodes CASSPTSNRRDNEQFF.

This clone was picked up a small number of times. J is TRBJ1-3 and V is TRBV5-6, with 7 bases fitting TRBD1. Germline V lookup: CDR1 SGHDT, CDR2 YYEEEE. The CDR3 consists of 15 residues. With 1 base clipped from V and 4 bases from J, the junction kept 5 bases outside the gene matches. In DNA form, the CDR3 reads TGTGCCAGCAGCTTGAAGGGACAGCTCGGAAACACCATATATTTT. Protein sequence: CASSLKGQLGNTIYF.

The chain carries TRBV7-2 and TRBJ1-2; 7 bases line up with TRBD1. The CDR3 consists of 16 residues. In germline, CDR1 is SGHTA, CDR2 FQGNSA. V lost 4 bases, J lost 0 bases, and 8 bases stayed unmatched. CDR3 in amino acids: CASSSSRGGTNYGYTF. The CDR3 DNA follows: TGTGCCAGCAGCTCCTCCAGGGGGGGAACTAACTATGGCTACACCTTC.

The chain is built from TRBV19 and TRBJ1-1, with D possibly TRBD1 on 5 matching bases. The CDR3 is 15 amino acids. The germline V gene encodes CDR1 LNHDA and CDR2 SQIVND (reference sequence). V lost 8 bases and J 4 bases, leaving 20 bases between the germline ends. In DNA, the CDR3 is TGTGCCAGTTCCACTACAGGATTTGGACCCACTGAAGCTTTCTTT. As protein: CASSTTGFGPTEAFF.

The chain carries TRBV6-6 and TRBJ1-2; a weak D match, TRBD1 (6 bases). V was pared by 2 bases and J by 4 bases, with 11 bases between. This CDR3 has 14 amino acids. CDR1 and CDR2 (germline): MNHNY, SVGAGI (reference sequence). CDR3 coding DNA: TGTGCCAGCAGTTACACCGGGGGCGGCTATGGCTACACCTTC. As protein: CASSYTGGGYGYTF.

This chain connects TRBV7-2 to TRBJ2-1, with D perhaps TRBD2 (6 bases). The CDR3 spans 17 residues. The germline CDR1 and CDR2 sequences are SGHTA and FQGNSA. V was cut by 0 bases and J by 0 bases, with 12 bases left in between. CDR3 amino acids: CASSLAPRGSSYNEQFF. CDR3 bases: TGTGCCAGCAGCTTAGCCCCACGGGGGAGCTCCTACAATGAGCAGTTCTTC.

Comment on this clone: An end of the junction does not agree with germline; a read error may underlie this. V is TRBV7-7 and J is TRBJ1-3; D is undetermined. Per germline, CDR1 SSHAT and CDR2 FNYEAQ (reference sequence). The CDR3 runs 15 residues. In DNA, the CDR3 is TGTGCTAGCAGCCCCAGCGGCGCATTAGGAAACACCATATATTTT. This translates into CASSPSGALGNTIYF.

The chain links TRBV5-1 to TRBJ2-5; 9 bases align to TRBD2. Losses at the gene ends were 4 bases for V and 9 bases for J; bases not matched to a gene: 13. The germline V gene encodes CDR1 SGHRS and CDR2 YFSETQ. There are 15 residues in the CDR3. The CDR3 region is CASSPTSGSKEAQYF. The CDR3, as DNA: TGCGCCAGCAGCCCCACTAGCGGGTCGAAGGAGGCCCAGTACTTC. The full variable domain, rest sourced from reference TRBV5-1 and TRBJ2-5, is KAGVTQTPRYLIKTRGQQVTLSCSPISGHRSVSWYQQTPGQGLQFLFEYFSETQRNKGNFPGRFSGRQFSNSRSEMNVSTLELGDSALYLCASSPTSGSKEAQYFGPGTRLLVL.

The chain carries TRBV2 and TRBJ2-5; tentative D call: TRBD2 (7 bases). V shed 6 bases and J shed 2 bases, with 19 bases lying between them. Germline CDR1 SNHLY, CDR2 FYNNEI. CDR3 length equals 16 residues. The CDR3 DNA reads as TGTGCCAGCAGCCCTAGACGAGGGGGGGGTCAAGAGACCCAGTACTTC. It encodes CASSPRRGGGQETQYF.

This chain joins TRBV19 and TRBJ2-1; TRBD1 matches 9 bases. The CDR3 has 16 amino acids. V trimming: 1 base; J trimming: 6 bases; junction bases outside the gene matches: 7. CDR1 LNHDA and CDR2 SQIVND come from the germline V gene (reference sequence). CDR3 sequence: CASSIAKQGAFNEQFF. DNA for the CDR3: TGTGCCAGTAGTATAGCAAAACAGGGGGCCTTCAATGAGCAGTTCTTC.

The chain carries TRBV5-8 and TRBJ2-7; maybe TRBD2 (5 bases). The CDR3 spans 13 residues. The V gene's germline CDR1 is SGHTS and CDR2 YDEGEE. V lost 8 bases and J 2 bases, leaving 14 bases between the germline ends. CDR3 DNA sequence: TGTGCCAGAAGCCTACGGACTCCCTACGAGCAGTACTTC. The encoded protein is CARSLRTPYEQYF.

This clone was recorded once. The chain couples TRBV9 to TRBJ2-7; 7 nucleotides match TRBD2. Germline CDR1 and CDR2: SGDLS and YYNGEE. The V segment lost 0 bases and the J segment 4 bases; nucleotides outside the gene matches: 4. The CDR3 is made up of 14 amino acids. The CDR3 bases are TGTGCCAGCAGCGTAGCAGGACTAGGGTACGAGCAGTACTTC. Its translation: CASSVAGLGYEQYF.

This chain joins TRBV7-8 and TRBJ2-1, with no clear D. Trimming pared 5 bases from V and 5 bases from J, leaving 16 bases between. The CDR3 consists of 15 residues. Germline CDR1 reads SGHVS; CDR2 reads FQNEAQ. This CDR3 is CASSPRWDSHNEQFF. The CDR3, as DNA: TGTGCCAGCAGCCCCAGGTGGGATTCTCACAATGAGCAGTTCTTC. Complete variable domain (other parts from reference TRBV7-8 and TRBJ2-1): GAGVSQSPRYKVAKRGQDVALRCDPISGHVSLFWYQQALGQGPEFLTYFQNEAQLDKSGLPSDRFFAERPEGSVSTLKIQRTQQEDSAVYLCASSPRWDSHNEQFFGPGTRLTVL.